The 20 T cell receptor beta chains below all came from one sample that was sequenced in a study of spatial heterogeneity in lung cancer. One entry per CDR3 protein results from TCRdb running MiXCR on the 5' RACE reads. The sample lists around 14,000 distinct CDR3 sequences, 3.6% occurring once. As to time point: sample taken at primary tumor resection. The sample in question was normal lung tissue next to the tumor, obtained at surgery. The receptor set was obtained from a male donor with early-stage non-small cell lung cancer.

This clonotype was seen repeatedly, ten times or more. In a library made to pick up alpha chains, this beta chain is a stray read with a size that means little. The J gene is TRBJ2-1, the V gene TRBV5-1, with D hard to call. Trimming took off 6 bases at V and 4 bases at J, with 20 bases between the two ends. This CDR3 spans 16 amino acids. The germline CDR1 and CDR2 sequences are SGHRS and YFSETQ. The CDR3 coding sequence is TGCGCCAGCAAGGATAGGGCAGTTGCTGGATACAATGAGCAGTTCTTC. This codes for CASKDRAVAGYNEQFF.

This clonotype was counted ten times or more. The library was designed around alpha chains, so this beta chain is a stray read whose abundance carries little weight. The chain recombines TRBV5-1 with TRBJ2-7; the D gene is possibly TRBD1 (6 bases). The germline CDR1 and CDR2 sequences are SGHRS and YFSETQ. The CDR3 is made up of 15 amino acids. V lost 4 bases to trimming and J lost 3 bases, with 17 bases between them. The CDR3 DNA reads as TGCGCCAGCAGCCAGGGACATCGGGATTTCTACGAGCAGTACTTC. It encodes CASSQGHRDFYEQYF.

The table lists this clonotype with many counts. Since it is a stray read in a library aimed at alpha chains, this beta chain has a size that is not meaningful. This chain joins TRBV11-3 and TRBJ2-1, with 7 bases fitting TRBD1. There are 15 residues in the CDR3. The junction had 10 bases not matched to a gene; V was cut back by 5 bases and J by 6 bases. Germline V CDR1 and CDR2: SGHNT, YENEEA. CDR3 nucleotide sequence: TGTGCCAGCAGCCTCCCGAGGGGGCCAGGCAATGAGCAGTTCTTC. This encodes CASSLPRGPGNEQFF.

This clonotype was observed at least ten times. The library was built for alpha chains, so this beta chain is an off-target read and its size means little. This chain uses TRBV14 with TRBJ1-1; D uncertain. This CDR3 has 11 amino acids. Germline CDR1 reads SGHDN; CDR2 reads FVKESK. Between the trimmed V and J ends, which lost 1 base and 10 bases, there was a span of 7 bases. The CDR3 sequence is CASSQGWLAFF. CDR3 DNA sequence: TGTGCCAGCAGCCAAGGGTGGTTAGCTTTCTTT.

This clonotype was detected ten times or more. This beta chain is an unintended read in a library built for alpha chains; its size means little. This chain links TRBV7-2 with TRBJ1-2; maybe TRBD1 (6 bases). V shed 1 base and J shed 4 bases, with 19 bases lying between them. The V gene's germline CDR1 is SGHTA and CDR2 FQGNSA. CDR3 length: 17 residues. CDR3 bases: TGTGCCAGCAGCTTAGGAGCCTCTGCAGGGGCGGGCTATGGCTACACCTTC. Its translation is CASSLGASAGAGYGYTF.

This clonotype showed up many times. This beta chain turned up in a library designed for alpha chains; as an off-target read, its abundance says little. The chain carries TRBV5-1 and TRBJ2-2, with D uncertain. The germline gives CDR1 SGHRS, CDR2 YFSETQ. V was clipped by 2 bases and J by 1 base, with 12 bases between them. The CDR3 has 16 amino acids. The CDR3 DNA is TGCGCCAGCAGCTTTATATCCGAATGGAACACCGGGGAGCTGTTTTTT. The encoded protein is CASSFISEWNTGELFF.

This clonotype was counted at least ten times. Because the library targeted alpha chains, this beta chain is an off-target read whose size means little. The CDR3 DNA reads TGTGCCAGCAGTTCCGGGGGCGAGACCCAGTACTTC. As protein: CASSSGGETQYF. This chain links TRBV12-3 or TRBV12-4 with TRBJ2-5; D may be TRBD1 or TRBD2 (6 bases each). V was pared by 4 bases and J by 5 bases, with 8 bases between. The CDR3 length is 12 residues.

This clonotype was recorded many times. Being off target in a library aimed at alpha chains, this beta chain has a size of little meaning. V is TRBV6-1 and J is TRBJ2-3, with D possibly matching TRBD2 (6 bases). The CDR3 runs to 14 residues. Germline V gene lookup returns CDR1 MNHNS and CDR2 SASEGT. V shed 10 bases and J shed 3 bases, with 17 bases lying between them. This chain's CDR3 is CATAVREQTDTQYF. The DNA of the CDR3 is TGTGCCACTGCAGTACGGGAGCAGACAGATACGCAGTATTTT.

This clonotype was detected ten times or more. Because this beta chain is a stray read in a library intended to capture alpha chains, its abundance should not be given much weight. The chain uses TRBV6-5 and TRBJ2-7, with unresolved D. The CDR3 covers 16 residues. V lost 2 bases and J lost 3, with 17 bases in between. Germline CDR1 is MNHEY and CDR2 is SVGAGI. In DNA form, the CDR3 reads TGTGCCAGCAGTTACGGCCCGGCAGAGATTTACTACGAGCAGTACTTC. Protein product: CASSYGPAEIYYEQYF.

This clonotype was found many times. The library was designed around alpha chains, so this beta chain is a stray read whose abundance carries little weight. The chain uses TRBV12-3 or TRBV12-4 and TRBJ2-1; TRBD2 matches at 8 bases. Germline trimming cut 9 bases from V and 2 bases from J; bases unmatched to any gene: 3. This CDR3 spans 13 amino acids. The CDR3 DNA sequence: TGTGCCAGTTTAGCGGGACCCTACAATGAGCAGTTCTTC. Translated: CASLAGPYNEQFF.

This clonotype was counted at least ten times. Because this beta chain is a stray read in a library intended to capture alpha chains, its abundance should not be given much weight. The genes are TRBV7-6 and TRBJ1-5; TRBD1 agrees at 9 bases. Germline V gene lookup returns CDR1 SGHVS and CDR2 FNYEAQ. V trimming: 4 bases; J trimming: 6 bases; junction bases outside the gene matches: 19. The CDR3 runs to 19 residues. The CDR3 DNA is TGTGCCAGCAGCTCTCCTCCCAATCGCCGGGACAGGGTTTTTCAGCCCCAGCATTTT. Translating it yields CASSSPPNRRDRVFQPQHF.

This clonotype appeared many times. Since the library was made to target alpha chains, this beta chain is a stray read and its abundance is not meaningful. The chain joins TRBV7-9 to TRBJ1-2; D remains unclear. The ends were cut back, 5 bases at V and 0 bases at J, with 16 bases in the middle. The CDR3 contains 16 residues. CDR1 and CDR2 (germline): SEHNR, FQNEAQ (reference sequence). CDR3 residues: CASSPLEGSANYGYTF. CDR3 coding DNA: TGTGCCAGCAGCCCCCTGGAAGGGTCCGCTAACTATGGCTACACCTTC.

Ten or more counts support this clonotype. For a library built for alpha chains, this beta chain is a stray read; little rests on its size. The chain links TRBV7-8 to TRBJ1-5, with TRBD1 matching 9 bases. In germline, CDR1 is SGHVS, CDR2 FQNEAQ. Losses at the gene ends were 5 bases for V and 2 bases for J; bases not matched to a gene: 1. The CDR3 consists of 14 residues. The CDR3 nucleotides read TGTGCCAGCAGCCGGACAGGGGGCAATCAGCCCCAGCATTTT. Protein: CASSRTGGNQPQHF. Full variable domain (outside the CDR3, taken from reference TRBV7-8 and TRBJ1-5): GAGVSQSPRYKVAKRGQDVALRCDPISGHVSLFWYQQALGQGPEFLTYFQNEAQLDKSGLPSDRFFAERPEGSVSTLKIQRTQQEDSAVYLCASSRTGGNQPQHFGDGTRLSIL.

This clonotype was detected ten times or more. Since the library was made to target alpha chains, this beta chain is a stray read and its abundance is not meaningful. This chain uses TRBV20-1 with TRBJ2-7; TRBD1 is a possible D gene (5 bases). There are 13 residues in the CDR3. Trimming removed 6 bases at V and 3 bases at J, with 15 bases between. Germline V gene sequence: CDR1 DFQATT, CDR2 SNEGSKA (reference sequence). The CDR3 coding sequence is TGCAGTGCCCCATCGCAGGGAAACTACGAGCAGTACTTC. Translated, it gives CSAPSQGNYEQYF.

Within the sample, this clonotype is medium-sized. This beta chain is an unintended read in a library built for alpha chains; its size means little. The genes are TRBV18 and TRBJ2-1; D is undetermined. Germline V gene lookup returns CDR1 KGHSH and CDR2 LQKENI. Trimming left V 1 base short and J 10 bases short, with 14 bases between. CDR3 length: 14 residues. The CDR3 spells CASSPQTNPNEQFF. In DNA, the CDR3 is TGTGCCAGCTCACCACAAACGAACCCCAACGAGCAGTTCTTC.

This clonotype was observed many times. The library was designed around alpha chains, so this beta chain is a stray read whose abundance carries little weight. The genes are TRBV5-1 and TRBJ2-3, with TRBD1 as a possible D gene (5 bases). The V end lost 2 bases, the J end lost 5 bases, and 12 bases lay between the germline ends. Germline assignment: CDR1 SGHRS and CDR2 YFSETQ. The CDR3 extends over 14 amino acids. CDR3 DNA: TGCGCCAGCAGCTTAGGCAGGGTAGGAGATACGCAGTATTTT. Protein: CASSLGRVGDTQYF.

This clonotype was observed at least ten times. This beta chain is an off-target read within a library intended for alpha chains, so its frequency means little. The rearrangement joins TRBV9 to TRBJ2-7, with 13 bases that match TRBD2. Germline V gene sequence: CDR1 SGDLS, CDR2 YYNGEE. With V trimmed by 4 bases and J by 7 bases, 8 bases remained unmatched. CDR3 length: 15 residues. CDR3 region: CASSPGLAGAGEQYF. CDR3 nucleotide sequence: TGTGCCAGCAGCCCCGGACTAGCGGGAGCGGGGGAGCAGTACTTC. Variable domain in full (rest from reference TRBV9 and TRBJ2-7): DSGVTQTPKHLITATGQRVTLRCSPRSGDLSVYWYQQSLDQGLQFLIQYYNGEERAKGNILERFSAQQFPDLHSELNLSSLELGDSALYFCASSPGLAGAGEQYFGPGTRLTVT.

This clonotype is medium-sized within its sample. The library was designed around alpha chains, so this beta chain is a stray read whose abundance carries little weight. This chain uses TRBV12-3 or TRBV12-4 with TRBJ2-2; 8 bases map to TRBD2. V gave up 10 bases and J gave up 0 bases; unmatched junction bases: 4. The CDR3 is 14 residues long. The CDR3 loop reads CATLAGSNTGELFF. The CDR3, as DNA: TGTGCCACCTTAGCGGGATCGAACACCGGGGAGCTGTTTTTT.

This clonotype came up many times. The library was designed around alpha chains, so this beta chain is a stray read whose abundance carries little weight. V gene TRBV29-1 combines with J gene TRBJ2-6; the D gene is possibly TRBD1 (6 bases). The germline CDR1 and CDR2 sequences are SQVTM and ANQGSEA. Trimming removed 7 bases from V and 4 bases from J, with 11 bases in between. This CDR3 has 13 residues. The CDR3 here is CSAGVQGANVLTF. The DNA for the CDR3 is TGCAGCGCAGGGGTGCAAGGGGCCAACGTCCTGACTTTC.

This clonotype has at least ten counts. Since the library was made to target alpha chains, this beta chain is a stray read and its abundance is not meaningful. The chain links TRBV4-1 to TRBJ2-7; 7 bases match TRBD2. This CDR3 is 18 amino acids long. Per the germline V gene, CDR1 is MGHRA and CDR2 is YSYEKL. V lost 0 bases and J lost 4; bases outside the gene matches: 15. As DNA, the CDR3 is TGCGCCAGCAGCCAAGATTATCGCGGGAGTCGCGCTCGGTACGAGCAGTACTTC. Translated: CASSQDYRGSRARYEQYF.